This TCR beta chain was identified in a study of cytomegalovirus exposure and HLA in healthy donors (dated by TCRdb to about 2017). Regarding the research as a whole: An earlier analysis of about 530 of the donors reported 276 Gb of sequence data and 95 million to 140 million unique TCR beta sequences obtained from some 200 million T cells. The study used immunosequencing to profile the T cell repertoires of approximately 640 subjects and linked those repertoires to cytomegalovirus serostatus. Among about 400 genotyped donors of the cohort, an average of approximately 240,000 unique TCR beta nucleotide sequences was sequenced per donor, of which roughly 18% were non-productive. Typing coverage varied by locus: roughly 620-630 donors for A, B, C, DRB1 and DQB1; roughly 500 for DQA1; approximately 610 for DPA1; more than 450 for DPB1. In an earlier analysis of a few hundred of the donors, high-throughput TCR beta sequencing was used to judge whether each TCR beta V gene segment behaved as functional or pseudogenic. Several DR-DQ haplotypes were handled as single units for association and clustering because linkage in the cohort was strong. To predict cytomegalovirus infection status, the study brought together high-throughput TCR immunosequencing, statistical association of individual TCRs with disease status, and machine learning. The study was designed to test whether signatures of past pathogen exposure could be identified by cataloging public T cell receptors. In a later genetic analysis, genome-wide SNP genotypes for about 55% of the roughly 700 donors were used, and that subset was treated as a discovery cohort. The genetic ancestry cluster associated with self-reported Caucasian donors included around 76% of the 350 to 500 genotyped donors. Besides the first cohort of 666 subjects, a separate validation cohort made up of 90 to 150 different subjects was used. A later analysis re-analyzed previously published TCR beta repertoires from approximately 700 donors and added high-resolution HLA genotyping to study TCR occurrence patterns. Donor age, sex, ethnicity and CMV serostatus were collected together with the repertoire data. All discovery cohort repertoires had been generated on a single sequencing platform. Class I and class II HLA loci were covered by the typing at four-digit resolution. Rather than using new phenotypic data, the later analysis identified candidate immune exposures from TCR beta sequences and from how often those sequences occurred across donors. Approximately 310 gigabases of sequencing data and tens of millions of unique TCR sequences were included in an early release covering roughly 600 HLA-typed donors. Study-wide conclusions, independent of this receptor: Immune exposure information for the cohort was limited to CMV serostatus. A later analysis reported that several top co-occurrence clusters appeared linked to parvovirus B19, influenza, CMV and Epstein-Barr virus. A group of highly shared sequence variants was considered likely to be a technical artifact of the sequencing pipeline. The classifier was reported to diagnose cytomegalovirus status with high specificity and sensitivity in both the original cohort and the validation cohort. In the study, 150 to 200 TCR beta chains were listed as associated with cytomegalovirus. Because HLA typing was missing for some donors at each locus, association tests included only the typed subset. A later genetic analysis associated a missense DCLRE1C variant with V-gene and J-gene trimming of TCR beta chains, and an independent cohort replicated the association. Across donors, most TCR sequences were observed very rarely, whereas some public TCRs were present in many individuals. Because the 87-base-pair reads could not distinguish some IMGT-functional V segments, including TRBV6-2 and TRBV6-3, those segments were excluded. The cohort was sequenced for TCR beta chains only, and without alpha or paired-chain data the features that could be detected were limited. A later genetic analysis reported fewer N-insertions in productive TCRs among donors in an Asian-associated ancestry cluster than the approximately 700-donor mean. Broadly in line with IMGT annotations, most TCR beta V segments showed up in productive rearrangements about 90% or about 30% of the time in an earlier analysis of 450 to 600 of the donors. In vitro tests confirmed that a few of the cytomegalovirus-associated TCR beta chains recognize cytomegalovirus antigens. Specific HLA alleles were associated with some 15,000 TCR beta sequences at a false discovery rate of 0.05 in a later analysis. In a later analysis, TCR association rates were found to vary across HLA loci, with the most associated TCRs seen for DRB1 alleles and the fewest for HLA-C alleles. Compared with equally common non-associated chains, HLA-associated TCR beta chains in a later analysis were more clonally expanded and had lower generation probabilities. Fewer than 20 rarely observed V segments, including chromosome 9 orphons, were excluded from the earlier analysis of about 610 of the donors because counts were too low. The authors suggested that the approach could potentially be extended to other disease states and immunological phenotypes. Correlated functional status among segregating V segments might be attributable to linkage disequilibrium, but an unknown experimental factor could not be ruled out. A further reported finding was that TCR beta sequences accurately predicted the HLA-A and HLA-B alleles for most subjects in the first cohort. Roughly uniform sequencing depth across donors was assumed in presence/absence analyses, although this assumption may not hold. Strong co-occurrence of HLA alleles, especially DR and DQ, made assigning TCR associations to individual alleles difficult. In a later analysis, most CMV-associated TCR beta chains were found to appear HLA-restricted, with HLA associations seemingly driven largely by CMV exposure.

The cohort comprised 666 healthy bone marrow donors. All cohort members were sampled while nominally healthy, although unrecorded immune exposures were likely present. The donor tested CMV seropositive, placing the donor among the roughly 300 seropositive members of the cohort. A peripheral blood sample was collected from each donor, and TCR beta sequencing was performed on peripheral blood mononuclear cells. The Qiagen DNeasy Blood Extraction Kit was used to extract genomic DNA from the blood cell samples. Remarks on this clone: Its antigen is unknown. Per-base qualities were not stored, and no clone one base away is much larger.

Compared with germline, V lacks 4 bases and J lacks 2 bases; bases without a gene match: 7. The CDR3 starts with the cysteine, ends with the phenylalanine, and has 16 residues. Only the CDR3 DNA is retained, 48 bases long and in frame from the first base. The germline V gene specifies MGHRA as CDR1 and YSYEKL as CDR2. The method was the immunoSEQ multiplex PCR assay. The multiplex PCR relied on a mix of 60 forward primers for TCR Vbeta segments and 13 reverse primers for TCR Jbeta segments. The CDR3 region of rearranged TCR beta genes was amplified from genomic DNA by a multiplex PCR assay. On the Illumina HiSeq System, the amplified TCR beta libraries were sequenced as 87-base-pair reads. The original methods were these. In a later analysis, about 80 million unique TCR beta chains were counted across the 666 repertoires, and approximately 9.9 million of these chains were shared by at least two donors. Raw reads were error-corrected and collapsed into unique sequences by a nearest-neighbor algorithm in which closely related sequences were merged to remove PCR and sequencing errors. CDR3 sequences were aligned to IMGT reference sequences to assign V, D and J gene segments. For a sequence to be retained, a match of at least six nucleotides to both a V gene segment and a J gene segment was required. Rearrangements were classified as productive when the CDR3 lacked stop codons and remained in frame with V and J, and all other rearrangements were classified as non-productive. Following IMGT convention, CDR3 was defined as the stretch from the second conserved V-encoded cysteine up to the conserved J-encoded phenylalanine. In an earlier analysis of 587 of the donors, sequences lacking an unambiguous match to a single V gene segment were excluded. An earlier analysis of fewer than 750 of the donors called V segments functional above 56.7% productive rearrangements and segregating when the between-donor standard deviation exceeded 5%. A statistical classification framework was built for diagnosing cytomegalovirus status from the catalog of TCR beta chain sequences. A later analysis assigned V and J genes by comparing TCR nucleotide sequences with IMGT/GENE-DB human TR gene sequences. A later analysis assigned CDR3 sequences and most-parsimonious VDJ recombination scenarios with the TCRdist pipeline. A later analysis defined each TCR beta chain by its CDR3 amino acid sequence plus V-gene family, and excluded reads lacking a unique V-gene family. As a way to deal with suspected cross-contamination and a sequencing artifact, a later analysis dropped over 550 nucleotide sequences that were highly shared and had low generation probability. For each public chain, a later analysis derived a clonal expansion index from normalized ranks of inferred template counts within each repertoire. In a later analysis, generation probabilities were computed using a VDJ recombination model fitted to out-of-frame rearrangements, and the results were checked against IGoR. In a later analysis, TCR-TCR, TCR-HLA and TCR-CMV co-occurrence was scored with hypergeometric tests, and a repertoire-size bias correction was applied to TCR pairs. False discovery rates were estimated in a later analysis by permuting HLA or CMV assignments 20 times. A later analysis grouped co-occurring TCRs with DBSCAN, adding TCRdist sequence similarity when clustering within HLA-allele-positive subsets. Repertoires with fewer than 30,000 or more than 120,000 public chains were left out of co-occurrence clustering, as were roughly five repertoires with anomalous nucleotide sharing. TCRdb carries this immuneACCESS record with in-frame sequences only. Its versions omit some clonotypes, under half of them owing to an unresolved V gene in the studies checked, with the rest unexplained. V, J and clone size reflect that table, while D and trimming were determined from the DNA. In this sample the table shows some 180,000 clones, more than 75% of which occur a single time. Roughly 14% of the sample rests with the top ten.

Material: PBMCs. This receptor was obtained from a woman aged 25-40 years in good health and CMV-seropositive. The V and J segments used are TRBV4-1 and TRBJ1-1; the central 10 bases match TRBD1. The sequenced DNA is TGCGCCAGCAGCCCGCTCGGGACAGGGGACAACACTGAAGCTTTCTTT. Its protein is CASSPLGTGDNTEAFF.